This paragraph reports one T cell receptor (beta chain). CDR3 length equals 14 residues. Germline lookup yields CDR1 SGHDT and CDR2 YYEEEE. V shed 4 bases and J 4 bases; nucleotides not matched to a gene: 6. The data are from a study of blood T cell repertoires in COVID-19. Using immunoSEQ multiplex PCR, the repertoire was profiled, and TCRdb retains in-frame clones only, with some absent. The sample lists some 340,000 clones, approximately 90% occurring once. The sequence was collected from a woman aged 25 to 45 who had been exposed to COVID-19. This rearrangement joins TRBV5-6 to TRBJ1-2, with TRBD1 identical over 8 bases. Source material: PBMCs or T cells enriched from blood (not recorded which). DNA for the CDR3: TGTGCCAGCAGCCCCGGACAGGGTTCCTATGGCTACACCTTC. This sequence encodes CASSPGQGSYGYTF.